Below are 14 T cell receptor beta chains sequenced from a single sample in a study of T-cell memory formation after mild COVID-19. Via MiXCR, TCRdb re-called the 5' RACE reads, giving one row per CDR3 protein. The table has 450,000 to 700,000 distinct CDR3 sequences, roughly 18% seen once. Specimen: PBMCs or a T cell subset sorted from them (not recorded which). The receptors were sampled from an adult woman who had mild COVID-19 (a few samples of this study predate the infection). Cell type and time point are not known.

This clonotype was observed a handful of times. The chain carries TRBV29-1 and TRBJ2-7; 14 bases are a match to TRBD2. Looked up from germline, CDR1 is SQVTM and CDR2 is ANQGSEA. This CDR3 has 13 amino acids. With V trimmed by 6 bases and J by 7 bases, 5 bases remained unmatched. This CDR3 is CSVVGLAGVEQYF. DNA for the CDR3: TGCAGCGTGGTGGGACTAGCGGGAGTTGAGCAGTACTTC.

The chain has TRBV7-6 and TRBJ2-4; D gene unclear. This CDR3 is built from 16 residues. Trimming stripped 2 bases from V and 3 bases from J, with 14 bases between. Germline CDR1 is SGHVS and CDR2 is FNYEAQ. This CDR3 reads CASSLIFGLGKNIQYF. The CDR3 DNA follows: TGTGCCAGCAGCTTAATCTTCGGGTTGGGCAAAAACATTCAGTACTTC.

The V gene is TRBV24-1, the J gene TRBJ1-1; D may be TRBD1 (5 bases). V dropped 4 bases and J dropped 11 bases, with 13 bases sitting between them. The CDR3 sequence is 12 residues long. The germline V gene has CDR1 KGHDR and CDR2 SFDVKD. CDR3: CATSDLLRGAFF. The CDR3 DNA reads TGTGCCACCAGTGACCTACTTCGGGGGGCTTTCTTT.

This chain uses TRBV12-3 or TRBV12-4 with TRBJ2-1; D ambiguous. The CDR3 has 14 residues. Trimming removed 4 bases from V and 4 bases from J, with 11 bases in between. CDR3 DNA sequence: TGTGCCAGCAGTTCCGACTTTCTATACAATGAGCAGTTCTTC. Its translation is CASSSDFLYNEQFF.

The chain links TRBV15 to TRBJ1-4; 10 bases match TRBD1. Per germline, CDR1 LNHNV and CDR2 YYDKDF (reference sequence). The CDR3 consists of 15 residues. V was clipped by 6 bases and J by 6 bases; unmatched bases: 7. The CDR3 spells CATRPTGGSYEKLFF. CDR3 coding DNA: TGTGCCACCAGGCCGACAGGGGGCAGTTATGAAAAACTGTTTTTT.

The chain has TRBV14 and TRBJ2-2; D remains unclear. The CDR3 has 13 amino acids. Germline lookup yields CDR1 SGHDN and CDR2 FVKESK. Trimming pared 1 base from V and 4 bases from J, leaving 4 bases between. CDR3: CASSQGTTGELFF. The CDR3 DNA is TGTGCCAGCAGCCAAGGGACCACCGGGGAGCTGTTTTTT.

The chain links TRBV12-3 or TRBV12-4 to TRBJ2-1, with 14 bases aligning to TRBD2. There are 18 residues in the CDR3. V trimming: 3 bases; J trimming: 6 bases; junction bases outside the gene matches: 10. This CDR3 reads CASSFGFPGTSGSNEQFF. Here the CDR3 DNA reads TGTGCCAGCAGTTTCGGCTTCCCCGGGACTAGCGGGAGCAATGAGCAGTTCTTC.

This clonotype turned up a few times. CDR3 residues: CASSLGRGGRDTQYF. The CDR3 nucleotides read TGCGCCAGCAGCTTGGGACGCGGGGGCCGCGATACGCAGTATTTT. The rearrangement links TRBV5-1 to TRBJ2-3, with TRBD2 as a possible D gene (7 bases). This CDR3 has 15 amino acids. Trimming shortened V by 0 bases and J by 6 bases, and 14 bases separated the two germline ends. Germline CDR1 reads SGHRS; CDR2 reads YFSETQ. The entire variable domain, with the rest obtained from reference TRBV5-1 and TRBJ2-3, is as follows: KAGVTQTPRYLIKTRGQQVTLSCSPISGHRSVSWYQQTPGQGLQFLFEYFSETQRNKGNFPGRFSGRQFSNSRSEMNVSTLELGDSALYLCASSLGRGGRDTQYFGPGTRLTVL.

This clonotype was detected only a few times. The chain recombines TRBV29-1 with TRBJ2-3; tentatively, D is TRBD2 (5 bases). Trimming stripped 4 bases from V and 4 bases from J, with 12 bases between. This CDR3 is 13 amino acids long. Germline values: CDR1 SQVTM, CDR2 ANQGSEA. The CDR3 nucleotides read TGCAGCGTTGCCGGAGGTAGTCCAGATACGCAGTATTTT. Protein: CSVAGGSPDTQYF.

The table lists this clonotype with a few counts. The V call is TRBV6-1, the J call TRBJ2-7, with 7 bases lining up with TRBD2. This CDR3 has 15 amino acids. Unmatched junction bases numbered 8, after V lost 2 bases and J lost 4 bases. Looked up from germline, CDR1 is MNHNS and CDR2 is SASEGT. The CDR3 loop reads CASSEPGGGQYEQYF. The CDR3 DNA reads TGTGCCAGCAGTGAACCCGGGGGAGGGCAGTACGAGCAGTACTTC.

The genes are TRBV12-5 and TRBJ1-1, with 7 bases aligning to TRBD1. The CDR3 spans 13 residues. The germline V gene encodes CDR1 LGHNT and CDR2 FRNRAP. The ends lost 9 bases at V and 0 bases at J; junction bases unmatched: 4. CDR3 protein: CASQGQLNTEAFF. In DNA, the CDR3 is TGTGCTAGCCAGGGACAGCTGAACACTGAAGCTTTCTTT.

This clonotype was seen repeatedly, ten times or more. The rearrangement uses TRBV11-1 and TRBJ2-1; TRBD2 agrees at 10 bases. J lost 9 bases, V lost 6 bases, and 5 bases had no gene match. Per germline, CDR1 SGHAT and CDR2 FQDESV (reference sequence). The CDR3 covers 13 residues. This CDR3 is CASRASGSGEQFF. CDR3 bases: TGTGCCAGCAGGGCTAGCGGGAGCGGTGAGCAGTTCTTC.

This chain connects TRBV7-2 to TRBJ2-4; tentatively, D is TRBD2 (6 bases). V lost 4 bases to trimming and J lost 0 bases, with 7 bases between them. The CDR3 is 14 amino acids. CDR1 and CDR2 (germline): SGHTA, FQGNSA. The CDR3 loop reads CASSSGAAKNIQYF. CDR3 DNA: TGTGCCAGCAGCTCGGGAGCAGCCAAAAACATTCAGTACTTC.

The V call is TRBV28, the J call TRBJ2-1, with 8 bases fitting TRBD1. This CDR3 is built from 14 residues. V gave up 1 base and J gave up 8 bases; unmatched junction bases: 4. CDR1 and CDR2 from the germline V gene are MDHEN and SYDVKM. CDR3 region: CASSLLDRDDEQFF. The CDR3 nucleotides are TGTGCCAGCAGTTTATTGGACAGGGATGATGAGCAGTTCTTC.